This T cell receptor beta chain was captured in a study of T cells in Graves' hyperthyroidism and ophthalmopathy. Study as a whole: The authors collected peripheral blood at initial diagnosis, before any treatment.

This clonotype was detected many times. The target antigen is unknown. Germline CDR1 is SEHNR and CDR2 is FQNEAQ (reference sequence). CDR3 length: 18 residues. The trim removed 0 bases at V and 3 bases at J, leaving 8 bases unmatched. From RNA transcripts, TCR beta CDR3 regions were amplified. The HTBI set primed first-round TCR CDR3 RT-PCR. MiXCR, applied by TCRdb to the multiplex PCR reads, yields one record per CDR3 protein. Among some 500,000 distinct CDR3 sequences listed, around 16% were seen once. Study-level findings and limits: Blood samples included most of the expanded thyroid clonotypes exceeding 0.001. The authors' 13 V-J model separated ophthalmopathy from stable hyperthyroidism.

This TCR came from a woman aged 25 to 39 with Graves' ophthalmopathy. V is TRBV7-9 and J is TRBJ2-2, with 9 bases fitting TRBD2. Specimen: blood. The CDR3 bases are TGTGCCAGCAGCTTAGCGACTCTAGCGGGGAGCGACACCGGGGAGCTGTTTTTT. As protein: CASSLATLAGSDTGELFF.